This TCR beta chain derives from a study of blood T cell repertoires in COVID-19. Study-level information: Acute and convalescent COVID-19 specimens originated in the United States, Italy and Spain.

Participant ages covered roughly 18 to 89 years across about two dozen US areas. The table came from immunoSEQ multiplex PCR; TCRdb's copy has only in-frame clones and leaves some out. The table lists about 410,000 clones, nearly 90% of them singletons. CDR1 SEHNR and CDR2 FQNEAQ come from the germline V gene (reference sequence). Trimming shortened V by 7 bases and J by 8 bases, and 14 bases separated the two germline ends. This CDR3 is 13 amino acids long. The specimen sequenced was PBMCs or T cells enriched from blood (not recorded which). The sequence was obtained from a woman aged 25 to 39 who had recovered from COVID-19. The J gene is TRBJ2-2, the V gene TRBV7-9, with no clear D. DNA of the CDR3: TGTGCCAGCACGACGACAAGGCCGGGGGAGCTGTTTTTT. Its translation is CASTTTRPGELFF.